The T cell receptor (beta chain) described here comes from a study of blood T cells in healthy people across ages. Findings of the study overall: Roughly linear age-related decline in beta diversity appeared, significant by age approximately 40.

Primed by a sample-barcoded 5' primer and a J-beta primer mix, a second PCR proceeded for roughly 6 to 12 cycles. A template-switch adaptor that had 12 random nucleotides put a tag on each cDNA molecule. One entry per CDR3 protein, called by TCRdb with MiXCR from the 5' RACE reads. In the table there are nearly 800,000 distinct CDR3 sequences, 56% of which are singletons. Total RNA extraction produced at least 5.5 micrograms (per sample) for the study. A remark on this clonotype: Its antigen remains unidentified.

From germline, CDR1 is SQVTM and CDR2 ANQGSEA. The V and J ends lost 5 bases and 7 bases, in that order; junction bases with no gene match: 9. The CDR3 consists of 13 residues. The source material was blood. The V call is TRBV29-1, the J call TRBJ2-5; TRBD1 matches 8 bases. The TCR was taken from a man between 40 and 49 years old in good health. Written as DNA, the CDR3 is TGCAGCGTTCAACCCAGGGGGCGTGGGACCCAGTACTTC. Translating gives CSVQPRGRGTQYF.